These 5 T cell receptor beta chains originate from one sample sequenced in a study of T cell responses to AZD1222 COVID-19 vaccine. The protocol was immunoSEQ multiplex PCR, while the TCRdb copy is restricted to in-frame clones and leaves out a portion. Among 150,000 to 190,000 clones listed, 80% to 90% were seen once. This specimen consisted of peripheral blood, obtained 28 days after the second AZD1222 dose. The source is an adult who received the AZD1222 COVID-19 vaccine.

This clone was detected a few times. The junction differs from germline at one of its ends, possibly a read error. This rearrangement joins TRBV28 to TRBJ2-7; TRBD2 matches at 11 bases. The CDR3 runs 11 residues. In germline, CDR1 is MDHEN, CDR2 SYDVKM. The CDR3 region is CASSLGLAVLF. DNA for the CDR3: TGTGCCAGCAGTCTGGGACTAGCGGTTCTCTTC.

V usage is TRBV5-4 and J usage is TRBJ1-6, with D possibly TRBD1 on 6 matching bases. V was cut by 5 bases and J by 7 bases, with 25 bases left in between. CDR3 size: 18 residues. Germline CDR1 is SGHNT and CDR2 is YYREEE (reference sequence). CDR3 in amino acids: CASSPDSILGRGNSPLHF. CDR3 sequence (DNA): TGTGCCAGCAGTCCGGACAGTATACTAGGGAGGGGAAATTCACCCCTCCACTTT.

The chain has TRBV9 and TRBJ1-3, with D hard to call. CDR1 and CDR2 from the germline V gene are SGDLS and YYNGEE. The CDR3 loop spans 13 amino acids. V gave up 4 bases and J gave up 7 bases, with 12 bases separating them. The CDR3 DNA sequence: TGTGCCAGCAGCTCTGGGGTTTTGAACACCATATATTTT. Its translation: CASSSGVLNTIYF.

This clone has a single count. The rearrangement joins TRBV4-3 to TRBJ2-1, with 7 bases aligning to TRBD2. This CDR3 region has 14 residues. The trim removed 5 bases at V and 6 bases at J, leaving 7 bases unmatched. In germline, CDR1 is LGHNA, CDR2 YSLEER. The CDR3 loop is CASSIGLEVNEQFF. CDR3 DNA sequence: TGCGCCAGCAGCATAGGACTAGAGGTCAATGAGCAGTTCTTC.

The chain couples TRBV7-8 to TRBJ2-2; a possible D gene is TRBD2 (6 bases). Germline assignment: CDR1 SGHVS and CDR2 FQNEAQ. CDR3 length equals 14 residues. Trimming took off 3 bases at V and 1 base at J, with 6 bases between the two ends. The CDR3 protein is CASSFSGNTGELFF. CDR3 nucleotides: TGTGCCAGCAGCTTTAGCGGGAACACCGGGGAGCTGTTTTTT.